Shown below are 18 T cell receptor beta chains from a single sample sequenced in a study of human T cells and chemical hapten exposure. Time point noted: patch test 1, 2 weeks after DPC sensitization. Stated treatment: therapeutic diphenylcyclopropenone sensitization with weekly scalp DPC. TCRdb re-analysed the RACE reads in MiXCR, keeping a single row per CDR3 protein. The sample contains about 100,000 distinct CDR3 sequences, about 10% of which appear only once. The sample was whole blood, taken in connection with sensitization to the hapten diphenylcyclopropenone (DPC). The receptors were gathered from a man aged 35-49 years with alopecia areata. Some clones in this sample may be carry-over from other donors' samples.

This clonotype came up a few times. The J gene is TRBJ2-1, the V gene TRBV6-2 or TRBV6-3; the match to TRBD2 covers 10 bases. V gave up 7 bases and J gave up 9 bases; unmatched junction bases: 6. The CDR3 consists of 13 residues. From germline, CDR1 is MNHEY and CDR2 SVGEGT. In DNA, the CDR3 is TGTGCCAGCACTGTAACTAGCGGGACTGAGCAGTTCTTC. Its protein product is CASTVTSGTEQFF.

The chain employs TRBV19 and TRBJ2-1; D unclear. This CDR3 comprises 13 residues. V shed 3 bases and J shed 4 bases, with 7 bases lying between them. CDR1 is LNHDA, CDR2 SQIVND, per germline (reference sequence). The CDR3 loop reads CASSIVVYNEQFF. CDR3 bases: TGTGCCAGTAGTATTGTCGTTTACAATGAGCAGTTCTTC. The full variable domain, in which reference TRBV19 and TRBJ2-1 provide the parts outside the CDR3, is DGGITQSPKYLFRKEGQNVTLSCEQNLNHDAMYWYRQDPGQGLRLIYYSQIVNDFQKGDIAEGYSVSREKKESFPLTVTSAQKNPTAFYLCASSIVVYNEQFFGPGTRLTVL.

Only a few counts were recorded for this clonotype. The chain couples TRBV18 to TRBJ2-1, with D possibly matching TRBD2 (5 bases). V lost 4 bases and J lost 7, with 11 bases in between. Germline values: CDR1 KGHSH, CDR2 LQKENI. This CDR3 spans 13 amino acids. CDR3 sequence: CASSQGPGNEQFF. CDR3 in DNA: TGTGCCAGCTCACAGGGTCCGGGAAATGAGCAGTTCTTC.

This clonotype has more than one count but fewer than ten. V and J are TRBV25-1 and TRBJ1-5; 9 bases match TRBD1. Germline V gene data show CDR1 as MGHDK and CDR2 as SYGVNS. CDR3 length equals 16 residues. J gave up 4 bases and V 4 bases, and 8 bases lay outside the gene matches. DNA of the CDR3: TGTGCCAGCAGTGCCAGAGGACAGGGGACTAATCAGCCCCAGCATTTT. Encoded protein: CASSARGQGTNQPQHF. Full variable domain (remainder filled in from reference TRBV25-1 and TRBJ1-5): EADIYQTPRYLVIGTGKKITLECSQTMGHDKMYWYQQDPGMELHLIHYSYGVNSTEKGDLSSESTVSRIRTEHFPLTLESARPSHTSQYLCASSARGQGTNQPQHFGDGTRLSIL.

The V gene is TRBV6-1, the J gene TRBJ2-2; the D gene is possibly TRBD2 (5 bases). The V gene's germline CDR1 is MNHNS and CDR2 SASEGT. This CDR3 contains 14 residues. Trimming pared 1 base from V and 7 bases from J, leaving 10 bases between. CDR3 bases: TGTGCCAGCAGTGAAGTGGAGGCCGGCGGGGAGCTGTTTTTT. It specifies CASSEVEAGGELFF.

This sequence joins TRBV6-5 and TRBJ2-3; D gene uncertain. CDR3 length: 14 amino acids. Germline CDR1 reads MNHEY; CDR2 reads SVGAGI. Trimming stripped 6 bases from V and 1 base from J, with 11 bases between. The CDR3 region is CASSPDWGTDTQYF. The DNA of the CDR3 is TGTGCCAGCAGCCCAGACTGGGGCACAGATACGCAGTATTTT.

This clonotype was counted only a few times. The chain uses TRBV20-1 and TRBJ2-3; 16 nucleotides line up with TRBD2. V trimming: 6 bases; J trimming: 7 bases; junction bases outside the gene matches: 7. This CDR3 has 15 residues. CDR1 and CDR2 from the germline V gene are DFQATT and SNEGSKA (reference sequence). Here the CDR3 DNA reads TGCAGTGCGGGGACTAGCGGGAGGGCCACTAATACGCAGTATTTT. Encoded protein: CSAGTSGRATNTQYF.

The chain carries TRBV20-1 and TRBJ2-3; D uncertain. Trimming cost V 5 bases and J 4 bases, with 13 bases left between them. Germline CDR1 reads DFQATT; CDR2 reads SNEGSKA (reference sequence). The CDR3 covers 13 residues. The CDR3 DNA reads TGCAGTGCTCGATTCGACCCTTCAGATACGCAGTATTTT. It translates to CSARFDPSDTQYF.

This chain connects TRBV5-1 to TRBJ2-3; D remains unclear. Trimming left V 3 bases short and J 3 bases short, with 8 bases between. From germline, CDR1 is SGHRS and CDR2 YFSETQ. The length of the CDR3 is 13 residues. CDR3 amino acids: CASSSIATDTQYF. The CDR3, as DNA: TGCGCCAGCAGCTCAATAGCTACAGATACGCAGTATTTT.

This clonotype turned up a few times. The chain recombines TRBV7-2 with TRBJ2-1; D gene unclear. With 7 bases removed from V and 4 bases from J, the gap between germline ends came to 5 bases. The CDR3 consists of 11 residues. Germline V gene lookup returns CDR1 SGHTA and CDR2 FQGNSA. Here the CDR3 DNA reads TGTGCCAGCACCCAGTACAATGAGCAGTTCTTC. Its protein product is CASTQYNEQFF.

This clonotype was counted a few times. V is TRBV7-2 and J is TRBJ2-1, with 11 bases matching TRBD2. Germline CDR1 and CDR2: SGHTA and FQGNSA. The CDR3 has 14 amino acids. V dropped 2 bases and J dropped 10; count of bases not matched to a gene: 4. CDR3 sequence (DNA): TGTGCCAGCAGCTTACTAGCGGGAGGCGGAGAGCAGTTCTTC. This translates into CASSLLAGGGEQFF.

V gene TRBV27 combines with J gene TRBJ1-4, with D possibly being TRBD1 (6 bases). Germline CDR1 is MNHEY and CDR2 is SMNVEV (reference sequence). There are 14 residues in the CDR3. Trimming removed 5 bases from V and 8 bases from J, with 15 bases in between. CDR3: CASSGTGAREKLFF. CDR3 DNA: TGTGCCAGCAGTGGTACGGGGGCACGGGAAAAACTGTTTTTT.

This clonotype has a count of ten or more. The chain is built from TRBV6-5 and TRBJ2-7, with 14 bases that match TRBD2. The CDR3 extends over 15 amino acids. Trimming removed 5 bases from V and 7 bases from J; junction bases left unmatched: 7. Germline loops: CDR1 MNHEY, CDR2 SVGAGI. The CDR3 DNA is TGTGCCAGCAGTCAAGGGACTAGCGGGAGTACGGAGCAGTACTTC. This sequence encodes CASSQGTSGSTEQYF.

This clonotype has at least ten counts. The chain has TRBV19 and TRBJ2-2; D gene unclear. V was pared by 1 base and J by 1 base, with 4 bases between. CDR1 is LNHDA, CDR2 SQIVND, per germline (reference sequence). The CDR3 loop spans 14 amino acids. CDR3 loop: CASSIGRNTGELFF. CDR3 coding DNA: TGTGCCAGTAGTATAGGACGGAACACCGGGGAGCTGTTTTTT.

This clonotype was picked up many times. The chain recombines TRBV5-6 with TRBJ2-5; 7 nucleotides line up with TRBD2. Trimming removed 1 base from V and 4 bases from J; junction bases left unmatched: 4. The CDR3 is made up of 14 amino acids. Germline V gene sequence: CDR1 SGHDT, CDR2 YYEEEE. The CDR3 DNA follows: TGTGCCAGCAGCTTGAGAGCGGGAACAGAGACCCAGTACTTC. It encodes CASSLRAGTETQYF.

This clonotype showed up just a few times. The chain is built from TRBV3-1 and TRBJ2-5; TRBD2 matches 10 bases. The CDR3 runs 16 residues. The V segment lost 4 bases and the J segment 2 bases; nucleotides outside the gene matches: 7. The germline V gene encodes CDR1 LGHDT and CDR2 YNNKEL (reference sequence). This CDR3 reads CASSLLGLAQQETQYF. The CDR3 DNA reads TGTGCCAGCAGCCTCTTGGGACTAGCGCAGCAAGAGACCCAGTACTTC.

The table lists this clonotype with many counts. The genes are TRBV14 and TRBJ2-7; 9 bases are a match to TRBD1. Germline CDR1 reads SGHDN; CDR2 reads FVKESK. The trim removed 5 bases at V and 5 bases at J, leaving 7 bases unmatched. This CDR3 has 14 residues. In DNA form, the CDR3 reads TGTGCCAGCAGCTCCGGGACAGGGTGGAACGAGCAGTACGTC. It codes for CASSSGTGWNEQYV.

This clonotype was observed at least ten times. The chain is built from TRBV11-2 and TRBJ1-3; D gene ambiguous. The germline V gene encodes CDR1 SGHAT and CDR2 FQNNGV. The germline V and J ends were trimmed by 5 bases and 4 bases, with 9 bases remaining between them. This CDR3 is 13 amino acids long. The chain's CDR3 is CASSPTVGNTIYF. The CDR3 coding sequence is TGTGCCAGCAGCCCCACAGTCGGAAACACCATATATTTT.